A single sample is the source of the 25 T cell receptor beta chains below, sequenced in a study of T cells in Graves' hyperthyroidism and ophthalmopathy. RNA transcripts served as the template for amplifying TCR beta CDR3 regions. First-round RT-PCR of the TCR CDR3 relied on the HTBI primer set. MiXCR, run by TCRdb on the multiplex PCR reads, gives a single entry per CDR3 protein. Of 650,000 to 800,000 distinct CDR3 sequences detected, 40% to 55% appear once; the ten largest clones hold under 8%. Sequences were obtained from peripheral blood or thyroid tissue (not recorded which). The receptors stem from an adult man with Graves' disease, either hyperthyroidism or ophthalmopathy (not recorded which).

To note about this clonotype: The conserved closing phenylalanine or tryptophan is absent in this CDR3, likely reflecting a read error. Because the CDR3's place on the DNA is in doubt, the DNA is left out and the CDR3 is given as listed by TCRdb. This chain uses TRBV10-2 with TRBJ1-1. Germline V gene sequence: CDR1 WSHSY, CDR2 SAAADI. Counting both end residues, the CDR3 totals 9 amino acids. The CDR3 reads CASRGSANY.

The table lists this clonotype with a few counts. The CDR3 nucleotides read TGTGCCAGTAACCTACAGGGTACCATGAACACTGAAGCTTTCTTT. Encoded protein: CASNLQGTMNTEAFF. The genes are TRBV19 and TRBJ1-1; D possibly corresponds to TRBD1 (6 bases). V lost 7 bases to trimming and J lost 0 bases, with 15 bases between them. The CDR3 is 15 amino acids. Germline lookup yields CDR1 LNHDA and CDR2 SQIVND (reference sequence).

This clonotype has a count of ten or more. The chain links TRBV7-6 to TRBJ2-5; a weak D match, TRBD2 (5 bases). This CDR3 has 13 residues. Per the germline V gene, CDR1 is SGHVS and CDR2 is FNYEAQ. The ends were cut back, 5 bases at V and 5 bases at J, with 12 bases in the middle. The CDR3 DNA is TGTGCCAGCAGCCGGACTTACGGGGAGACCCAGTACTTC. Amino acid sequence: CASSRTYGETQYF. Looking up the rest from reference TRBV7-6 and TRBJ2-5 gives the full variable domain: GAGVSQSPRYKVTKRGQDVALRCDPISGHVSLYWYRQALGQGPEFLTYFNYEAQQDKSGLPNDRFSAERPEGSISTLTIQRTEQRDSAMYRCASSRTYGETQYFGPGTRLLVL.

In this sample, this clonotype turned up a few times. This sequence joins TRBV20-1 and TRBJ1-4; no reliable D call. Germline CDR1 is DFQATT and CDR2 is SNEGSKA (reference sequence). This CDR3 is 14 amino acids long. The V gene lost 4 bases and the J gene lost 4 bases, with 13 bases spanning the gap. The CDR3 nucleotides read TGCAGTGCTAATAGAGGCCGGAGTAATGAAAAACTGTTTTTT. Its protein is CSANRGRSNEKLFF.

Concerning this clonotype: It may be a read error: a sequence one base away is much more abundant. V and J are TRBV10-3 and TRBJ1-2; no reliable D call. This CDR3 comprises 15 residues. From germline, CDR1 is ENHRY and CDR2 SYGVKD. V shed 3 bases and J shed 6 bases, with 17 bases lying between them. The CDR3 sequence: CAISDPSRKSDGYTF. CDR3 DNA: TGTGCCATCAGTGACCCCAGCCGAAAGAGCGATGGCTACACCTTC.

This sequence joins TRBV29-1 and TRBJ2-5; weak D call: TRBD2 (6 bases). The CDR3 has 17 residues. The germline V gene encodes CDR1 SQVTM and CDR2 ANQGSEA. Deletions cut 7 bases from V and 5 bases from J, with 29 bases between. CDR3 sequence: CSAPTSSRGMDSETQYF. The CDR3 DNA follows: TGCAGCGCCCCAACTAGCTCTCGGGGAATGGATTCGGAGACCCAGTACTTC.

This clonotype was seen only a few times. The rearrangement uses TRBV11-2 and TRBJ1-1; weak D call: TRBD1 (6 bases). CDR3 length: 16 amino acids. V lost 5 bases and J lost 3, with 19 bases in between. Germline loops: CDR1 SGHAT, CDR2 FQNNGV. CDR3 bases: TGTGCCAGCAGCCCTCTCACAGGGCAGGGGTACACTGAAGCTTTCTTT. The encoded protein is CASSPLTGQGYTEAFF.

The chain uses TRBV19 and TRBJ1-2; possibly TRBD1 for D (6 bases). This CDR3 has 16 amino acids. V was pared by 5 bases and J by 4 bases, with 20 bases between. Germline lookup yields CDR1 LNHDA and CDR2 SQIVND (reference sequence). CDR3 bases: TGTGCCAGTAGTTCTCCGGGACACCGGACGGCCTATGGCTACACCTTC. It codes for CASSSPGHRTAYGYTF.

The rearrangement uses TRBV19 and TRBJ1-2, with 7 bases fitting TRBD1. CDR1 and CDR2 from the germline V gene are LNHDA and SQIVND (reference sequence). The J segment lost 8 bases and the V segment lost 3 bases, leaving 9 bases of the junction unmatched. This CDR3 has 14 residues. The CDR3 sequence: CASSIEGALKGYTF. The CDR3 bases are TGTGCCAGTAGTATTGAGGGGGCGCTTAAGGGCTACACCTTC. The whole variable domain, filled in from reference TRBV19 and TRBJ1-2, reads DGGITQSPKYLFRKEGQNVTLSCEQNLNHDAMYWYRQDPGQGLRLIYYSQIVNDFQKGDIAEGYSVSREKKESFPLTVTSAQKNPTAFYLCASSIEGALKGYTFGSGTRLTVV.

As regards this clonotype: A much larger clone lies one base from this, so it may be a read error. The J gene is TRBJ2-6, the V gene TRBV25-1; D not resolved. The CDR3 runs to 19 residues. Germline V gene data show CDR1 as MGHDK and CDR2 as SYGVNS. The CDR3 sequence is CAISEFTFQLLPGANVLTF. CDR3 nucleotide sequence: TGTGCCATCAGTGAGTTTACGTTTCAGCTCCTCCCTGGGGCCAACGTCCTGACTTTC.

This clonotype was seen many times. The rearrangement joins TRBV7-9 to TRBJ2-2; D is ambiguous. From germline, CDR1 is SEHNR and CDR2 FQNEAQ (reference sequence). V shed 6 bases and J shed 5 bases, with 7 bases lying between them. The CDR3 runs to 12 residues. CDR3 in amino acids: CASSQGTGELFF. In DNA form, the CDR3 reads TGTGCCAGCAGTCAAGGGACCGGGGAGCTGTTTTTT.

The genes are TRBV15 and TRBJ1-1; 8 positions match TRBD1. Germline lookup yields CDR1 LNHNV and CDR2 YYDKDF (reference sequence). V lost 7 bases to trimming and J lost 5 bases; unmatched junction nucleotides: 15. The CDR3 consists of 16 residues. In DNA form, the CDR3 reads TGTGCCACCACCGAACGGACAGGGAAAGGCTCAACTGAAGCTTTCTTT. Protein sequence: CATTERTGKGSTEAFF.

The rearrangement links TRBV6-1 to TRBJ2-6, with D tentatively TRBD1 (5 bases). The CDR3 contains 16 residues. V gave up 6 bases and J gave up 0 bases, with 12 bases separating them. Germline values: CDR1 MNHNS, CDR2 SASEGT. The CDR3 sequence: CASSTGLSSGANVLTF. CDR3 coding DNA: TGTGCCAGCAGCACAGGTTTATCCTCTGGGGCCAACGTCCTGACTTTC.

The V gene is TRBV7-2, the J gene TRBJ2-5, with 8 bases aligning to TRBD1. This CDR3 has 16 amino acids. The junction had 12 bases not matched to a gene; V was cut back by 5 bases and J by 4 bases. CDR1 and CDR2 (germline): SGHTA, FQGNSA. The CDR3 reads CASSHRTGKVSETQYF. The CDR3 coding sequence is TGTGCCAGCAGCCACCGGACAGGGAAGGTCTCAGAGACCCAGTACTTC. The whole variable domain, remainder taken from reference TRBV7-2 and TRBJ2-5, is GAGVSQSPSNKVTEKGKDVELRCDPISGHTALYWYRQSLGQGLEFLIYFQGNSAPDKSGLPSDRFSAERTGGSVSTLTIQRTQQEDSAVYLCASSHRTGKVSETQYFGPGTRLLVL.

The V call is TRBV6-4, the J call TRBJ1-1; D perhaps matches TRBD1 (5 bases). The germline gives CDR1 MRHNA, CDR2 SNTAGT. The V end lost 5 bases, the J end lost 1 base, and 11 bases lay between the germline ends. The CDR3 has 14 residues. The CDR3 DNA follows: TGTGCCAGCAGTTGGTGGACACAGAACACTGAAGCTTTCTTT. Amino acid sequence: CASSWWTQNTEAFF.

The rearrangement links TRBV20-1 to TRBJ2-7; D might be TRBD1 (5 bases). The CDR3 covers 14 residues. From germline, CDR1 is DFQATT and CDR2 SNEGSKA (reference sequence). Deletions cut 6 bases from V and 6 bases from J, with 21 bases between. CDR3 sequence reads: CSASREWAVSEQYF. CDR3 DNA sequence: TGCAGTGCCAGCAGGGAATGGGCAGTCAGCGAGCAGTACTTC.

The chain links TRBV7-9 to TRBJ1-1; no clear D gene. Germline V gives CDR1 SEHNR, CDR2 FQNEAQ (reference sequence). The CDR3 has 13 residues. Trimming shortened V by 6 bases and J by 1 base, and 9 bases separated the two germline ends. The CDR3 protein is CASSRLKNTEAFF. The DNA for the CDR3 is TGTGCCAGCAGTCGACTGAAGAACACTGAAGCTTTCTTT.

This clonotype was picked up many times. The chain joins TRBV15 to TRBJ1-2; perhaps TRBD1 as D (6 bases). Germline V lookup: CDR1 LNHNV, CDR2 YYDKDF (reference sequence). The CDR3 runs to 14 residues. Trimming shortened V by 8 bases and J by 4 bases, and 17 bases separated the two germline ends. The CDR3 sequence is CATRRGGRSYGYTF. The DNA of the CDR3 is TGTGCCACCCGGAGGGGGGGGCGTAGCTATGGCTACACCTTC.

This clonotype was seen many times. V usage is TRBV20-1 and J usage is TRBJ2-5, with 7 bases matching TRBD1. The CDR3 has 13 amino acids. J gave up 2 bases and V 5 bases, and 5 bases lay outside the gene matches. Per germline, CDR1 DFQATT and CDR2 SNEGSKA (reference sequence). The CDR3 loop is CSAERGQQETQYF. The CDR3 nucleotides are TGCAGTGCTGAGAGGGGACAGCAAGAGACCCAGTACTTC.

The chain has TRBV10-3 and TRBJ1-5; 10 positions agree with TRBD1. Germline CDR1 and CDR2: ENHRY and SYGVKD. With V trimmed by 2 bases and J by 2 bases, 6 bases remained unmatched. This CDR3 spans 17 amino acids. The DNA of the CDR3 is TGTGCCATCAGTGAGGACAGGGGGCGCGGTGGCAATCAGCCCCAGCATTTT. Translating gives CAISEDRGRGGNQPQHF.

This clonotype was detected once. The gene calls are TRBV7-6 and TRBJ2-5; D remains unclear. V shed 5 bases and J shed 4 bases, with 20 bases lying between them. CDR1 is SGHVS and CDR2 is FNYEAQ in the germline V gene. This CDR3 contains 16 residues. The CDR3 sequence: CASSPATMAIGETQYF. CDR3 nucleotide sequence: TGTGCCAGCAGCCCCGCAACGATGGCCATTGGAGAGACCCAGTACTTC.

This sequence joins TRBV15 and TRBJ1-6, with a tentative D call TRBD1 (5 bases). CDR1 and CDR2 from the germline V gene are LNHNV and YYDKDF (reference sequence). Trimming stripped 5 bases from V and 14 bases from J, with 10 bases between. The CDR3 extends over 11 amino acids. The CDR3, as DNA: TGTGCCACCAGCCCCGGGGCCACCCTCCACTTT. It translates to CATSPGATLHF.

Note on this clonotype: This could be a read error, since a much larger clone is one nucleotide away. V gene TRBV24-1 combines with J gene TRBJ1-2, with TRBD1 identical over 7 bases. CDR3 length: 13 amino acids. Looked up from germline, CDR1 is KGHDR and CDR2 is SFDVKD. The CDR3 sequence: CTTRQGNNYGYTF. CDR3 nucleotide sequence: TGTACCACCAGACAGGGTAACAACTATGGCTACACCTTC.

This clonotype was observed a single time. The CDR3 does not close with the conserved phenylalanine or tryptophan, likely indicating a read error. The gene calls are TRBV20-1 and TRBJ1-2; no clear D gene. This CDR3 has 11 amino acids. V lost 3 bases and J lost 9, with 11 bases in between. Germline CDR1 reads DFQATT; CDR2 reads SNEGSKA (reference sequence). CDR3 region: CSASYKDRYTS. For the CDR3, the DNA is TGCAGTGCTAGTTATAAGGATCGCTACACCTCC.

This clonotype was recorded a few times. The V and J genes are TRBV20-1 and TRBJ2-5; D gene ambiguous. Trimming took 0 bases from V and 1 from J, leaving 6 bases between them. Germline V gene sequence: CDR1 DFQATT, CDR2 SNEGSKA (reference sequence). The CDR3 covers 13 residues. In nucleotides, the CDR3 is TGCAGTGCTAGAGATACCCTCCAAGAGACCCAGTACTTC. Protein sequence: CSARDTLQETQYF.